These T cell receptor beta chains were read from a single sample in a study of blood T cell repertoires in COVID-19. Method: immunoSEQ multiplex PCR; TCRdb's copy keeps in-frame clones and lacks some. The table records 60,000 or so clones, approximately 78% of them present only once. The material sequenced was peripheral blood. The receptor set was obtained from a human donor in a cohort sampled during active COVID-19. CDR3s include the opening cysteine and the closing phenylalanine or tryptophan. The D gene is left open where the match is weak. Rows give clone size only sometimes, using once, few, many, or a class for an expanded clone.

J gene	D gene	clone size	V gene	CDR3 DNA	CDR3 protein
TRBJ2-3	TRBD1	NA	TRBV18	TGTGCCAGCTCAGCGACTTTGGACAGGGGAAAGCAGTATTTT	CASSATLDRGKQYF
TRBJ1-4	NA	NA	TRBV15	TGTGCCACCAGCATTCGACAGTCTAATGAAAAACTGTTTTTT	CATSIRQSNEKLFF
TRBJ1-4	NA	NA	TRBV4-1	TGCGCCAGCAGCCAAGATCTAGCGCGAGGTCTGTTTTTT	CASSQDLARGLFF
TRBJ2-3	NA	NA	TRBV7-9	TGTGCCAGCAGCCATGGGGGACTTCCTGCCACAGATACGCAGTATTTT	CASSHGGLPATDTQYF
TRBJ2-5	TRBD2	once	TRBV3-1/TRBV3-2	TGTGCCAGCAGCCGGCGGGGGGATGGGTACCAAGAGACCCAGTACTTC	CASSRRGDGYQETQYF
TRBJ1-3	NA	NA	TRBV28	TGTGCCAGCAGGGAGGGTAGCTCTGGAAACACCATATATTTT	CASREGSSGNTIYF
TRBJ2-7	TRBD1	NA	TRBV13	TGTGCCAGCAGCTCCCGACCCCCCGGGACAGGGAAGGACTACGAGCAGTACTTC	CASSSRPPGTGKDYEQYF
TRBJ1-2	TRBD1	NA	TRBV28	TGTGCCAGCTCTTCCAAACAGGGGGCTCGTGACACCTTC	CASSSKQGARDTF
TRBJ2-3	TRBD2	NA	TRBV19	TGTGCCAGTAGTATGATGGGACTAGCGGGGGTGGATACGCAGTATTTT	CASSMMGLAGVDTQYF
TRBJ1-5	NA	NA	TRBV19	TGTGCCAGCCACGACAATCAGGGGTATCAGCCCCAGCATTTT	CASHDNQGYQPQHF
TRBJ2-3	TRBD2	NA	TRBV2	TGTGCCAGCACTCGACTAGCGGGGGGCACAGATACGCAGTATTTT	CASTRLAGGTDTQYF
TRBJ1-2	NA	NA	TRBV24-1	TGTGCCACCAGTGATCCTATGGGCGTCTATGGCTACACCTTC	CATSDPMGVYGYTF
TRBJ2-7	NA	NA	TRBV2	TGTGCCAGCATGCCAGAATACTACGAGCAGTACTTC	CASMPEYYEQYF
TRBJ2-2	NA	NA	TRBV28	TGTGCCAGCAGCCCGGGGGAAGAGGGGACGGCCGGGGAGCTGTTTTTT	CASSPGEEGTAGELFF
TRBJ2-1	TRBD1	NA	TRBV5-1	TGCGCCAGCGTAATGGGGGACAGCCCCAATGAGCAGTTCTTC	CASVMGDSPNEQFF
TRBJ2-3	NA	once	TRBV9	TGTGCCAGCAGCGTTACCCTCCAGGATACGCAGTATTTT	CASSVTLQDTQYF
TRBJ1-1	NA	NA	TRBV5-1	TGCGCCAGTCTGACGGAAGGGAGCACTGAAGCTTTCTTT	CASLTEGSTEAFF
TRBJ1-5	NA	NA	TRBV30	TGTGCCTGGTCGCGGGGGTCAGGTCATCAGCCCCAGCATTTT	CAWSRGSGHQPQHF
TRBJ1-3	NA	few	TRBV19	TGTGCCAGCGAACAGGTTACCCTATCTGGAAACACCATATATTTT	CASEQVTLSGNTIYF
TRBJ2-1	TRBD2	NA	TRBV4-1	TGCGCCAGCAGCCAGTCCCCGGGGGGGACCTACAATGAGCAGTTCTTC	CASSQSPGGTYNEQFF
TRBJ2-7	NA	NA	TRBV21-1	TGTGCCAGCAAAGAGACAGGCCTGAAAGACGAGCAGTACTTC	CASKETGLKDEQYF
TRBJ1-1	TRBD1	once	TRBV6-5	TGTGCCAGCAGTTCCCTCCGGACAGGGAGGAACACTGAAGCTTTCTTT	CASSSLRTGRNTEAFF
TRBJ2-2	TRBD1	NA	TRBV2	TGTGCCAGCAGTGAACTACAGGGGGCGAACGGGGAGCTGTTTTTT	CASSELQGANGELFF
TRBJ2-7	NA	NA	TRBV19	TGTGCCAGTAGTATAGGGCCAAACACCTACGAGCAGTACTTC	CASSIGPNTYEQYF
TRBJ2-7	TRBD1	NA	TRBV7-2	TGTGCCAGCAGCTTAAGAGGACAGGGTAACTACGAGCAGTACTTC	CASSLRGQGNYEQYF
TRBJ1-6	TRBD1	NA	TRBV19	TGTGCGACAGGGTCCTATAATTCACCCCTCCACTTT	CATGSYNSPLHF
TRBJ2-7	TRBD1	NA	TRBV6-5	TGTGCCAGCACCAAAAGGGACAGCTCCTACGAGCAGTACTTC	CASTKRDSSYEQYF
TRBJ2-1	TRBD2	NA	TRBV10-3	TGTGCCATCAGGGGGACTAGCGGGGAGGAGCAGTTCTTC	CAIRGTSGEEQFF
TRBJ2-2	NA	NA	TRBV27	TGTGCCAGCAGTTACCACAGGGCCGGCTTTACCGGGGAGCTGTTTTTT	CASSYHRAGFTGELFF
TRBJ1-5	NA	NA	TRBV28	TGTGCCAGCACCCCTGTCGGAGGGGCCTGGCAGCCCCAGCATTTT	CASTPVGGAWQPQHF
TRBJ1-6	NA	NA	TRBV3-1/TRBV3-2	TGTGCCAGCAGCCCCGGACAGCTTTTTTATTCACCCCTCCACTTT	CASSPGQLFYSPLHF
TRBJ1-1	TRBD1	NA	TRBV25-1	TGTGCCAGCAGCGCAGCCACAGGGGGGAGGACTGAAGCTTTCTTT	CASSAATGGRTEAFF
TRBJ2-3	TRBD2	NA	TRBV7-2	TGTGCCAGCAGCTTTAGCGGGGCTCCTACAGATACGCAGTATTTT	CASSFSGAPTDTQYF